Listed here is a single T cell receptor (beta chain). This sample is part of a study of shared clonotypes between healthy human individuals. Study context: Serving as donors were two women and three men, whose ages spanned 18 to 49.

Terminally differentiated effector memory CD45RA+ cells were left out of the naive CD8 fraction, which was CD45RO-negative and positively selected for CCR7. The CDR3 sequence is 14 residues long. Trimming left V 3 bases short and J 4 bases short, with 13 bases between. Germline assignment: CDR1 SNHLY and CDR2 FYNNEI. The method was immunoSEQ multiplex PCR; TCRdb's version includes in-frame clones alone and lacks a portion of them. The sample carries roughly 850,000 clones, around 96% recorded once. The gene calls are TRBV2 and TRBJ2-7, with D possibly TRBD2 on 5 matching bases. The sequence came from a man younger than 45 in good health. Specimen: naive CD8+ T cells sorted from blood. This CDR3 reads CASSEVQRTYEQYF. The CDR3 nucleotides are TGTGCCAGCAGTGAGGTCCAGCGGACTTACGAGCAGTACTTC.